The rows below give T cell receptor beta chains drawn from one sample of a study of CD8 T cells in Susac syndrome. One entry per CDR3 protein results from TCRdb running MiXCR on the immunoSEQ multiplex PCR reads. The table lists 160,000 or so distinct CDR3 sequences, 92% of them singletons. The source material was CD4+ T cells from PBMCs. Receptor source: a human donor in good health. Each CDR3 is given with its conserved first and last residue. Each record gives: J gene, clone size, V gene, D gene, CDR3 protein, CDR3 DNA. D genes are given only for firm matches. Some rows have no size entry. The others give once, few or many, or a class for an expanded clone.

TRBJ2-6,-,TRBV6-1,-,CASTRLAGSGANVLTF,TGTGCCAGCACCCGCCTCGCAGGGTCCGGGGCCAACGTCCTGACTTTC
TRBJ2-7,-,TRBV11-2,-,CASSGRGTIAYEQYF,TGTGCCAGCAGCGGAAGGGGGACAATCGCCTACGAGCAGTACTTC
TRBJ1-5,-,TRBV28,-,CASSTGRSSGQPQHF,TGTGCCAGCAGTACAGGACGGAGCTCGGGACAGCCCCAGCATTTT
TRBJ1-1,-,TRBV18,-,CASSPGLVVMNTEAFF,TGTGCCAGCTCTCCAGGTTTGGTGGTGATGAACACTGAAGCTTTCTTT
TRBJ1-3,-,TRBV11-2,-,CASSFIGGSGNTIYF,TGTGCCAGCAGCTTCATAGGGGGGTCCGGAAACACCATATATTTT
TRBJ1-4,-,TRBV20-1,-,CSARKGVEKLFF,TGCAGTGCCCGAAAGGGGGTTGAAAAACTGTTTTTT
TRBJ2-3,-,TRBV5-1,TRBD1,CASRGDRADTQYF,TGCGCCAGCAGGGGGGACAGGGCGGATACGCAGTATTTT
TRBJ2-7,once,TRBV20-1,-,CSARSGPLPYEQYF,TGCAGTGCTAGATCGGGTCCACTTCCTTACGAGCAGTACTTC
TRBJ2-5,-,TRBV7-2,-,CASSVRWGQETQYF,TGTGCCAGCAGCGTCCGATGGGGGCAAGAGACCCAGTACTTC
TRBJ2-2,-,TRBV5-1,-,CASSLRTGRDGELFF,TGCGCCAGCAGCTTGCGGACAGGGAGGGACGGGGAGCTGTTTTTT
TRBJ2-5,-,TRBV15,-,CATSRPQGLQETQYF,TGTGCCACCAGCAGACCACAGGGACTCCAAGAGACCCAGTACTTC
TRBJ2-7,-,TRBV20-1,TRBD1,CSASLQGGDYEQYF,TGCAGTGCTAGTTTACAGGGGGGAGACTACGAGCAGTACTTC
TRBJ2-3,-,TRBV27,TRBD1,CASSSGQGVGTDTQYF,TGTGCCAGCAGTTCAGGACAGGGAGTTGGCACAGATACGCAGTATTTT
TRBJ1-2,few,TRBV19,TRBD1,CASSIRDRDGYTF,TGTGCCAGTAGTATCCGGGACAGGGATGGCTACACCTTC
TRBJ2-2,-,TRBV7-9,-,CASRRELFF,TGTGCCAGCAGGAGGGAGCTGTTTTTT
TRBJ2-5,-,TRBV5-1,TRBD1,CASSTLRGNQETQYF,TGCGCCAGCAGCACCCTCAGGGGGAACCAAGAGACCCAGTACTTC
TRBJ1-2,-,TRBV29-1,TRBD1,CSVLQGGDYGYTF,TGCAGCGTTCTACAGGGGGGAGACTATGGCTACACCTTC
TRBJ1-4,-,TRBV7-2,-,CASSLVSQSGEKLFF,TGTGCCAGCAGCTTAGTTAGCCAGTCGGGTGAAAAACTGTTTTTT
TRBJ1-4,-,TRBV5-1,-,CASRPCCLRFLGRF,TGCGCCAGCAGGCCCTGTTGCCTTAGATTTCTCGGAAGATTT
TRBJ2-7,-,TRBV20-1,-,CSARPPRRSSYEQYF,TGCAGTGCTAGGCCCCCTAGAAGGAGCTCCTACGAGCAGTACTTC
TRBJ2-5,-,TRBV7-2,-,CASSLGEGAGRTQYF,TGTGCCAGCAGCTTAGGGGAGGGGGCTGGACGGACCCAGTACTTC
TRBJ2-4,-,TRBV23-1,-,CASSQSEGGRLAKNIQYF,TGCGCCAGCAGTCAATCGGAGGGGGGGCGCCTGGCCAAAAACATTCAGTACTTC
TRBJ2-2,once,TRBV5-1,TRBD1,CASSFVQGQSTNTGELFF,TGCGCCAGCAGCTTCGTTCAGGGACAGAGTACGAACACCGGGGAGCTGTTTTTT
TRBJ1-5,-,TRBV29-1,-,CSVVDQPQHF,TGCAGCGTTGTCGATCAGCCCCAGCATTTT
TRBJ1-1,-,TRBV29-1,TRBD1,CTTGAGGIDTEAFF,TGCACCACAGGAGCAGGGGGGATCGACACTGAAGCTTTCTTT
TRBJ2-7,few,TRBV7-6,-,CASNTGISANEQYF,TGTGCCAGCAATACCGGGATCTCCGCCAACGAGCAGTACTTC
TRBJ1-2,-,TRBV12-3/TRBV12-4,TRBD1,CASSLGQGGGYTF,TGTGCCAGCAGTTTAGGACAGGGTGGTGGCTACACCTTC
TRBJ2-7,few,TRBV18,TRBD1,CASSPRQGTYEQYF,TGTGCCAGCTCACCGCGACAGGGTACCTACGAGCAGTACTTC
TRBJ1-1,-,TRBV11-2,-,CASSLDAALEAFF,TGTGCCAGCAGCTTAGACGCGGCCCTGGAAGCTTTCTTT
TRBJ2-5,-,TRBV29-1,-,CSVGETQYF,TGCAGCGTAGGGGAGACCCAGTACTTC
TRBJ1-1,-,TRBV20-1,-,CSAREGGNTEAFF,TGCAGTGCTAGAGAGGGGGGGAACACTGAAGCTTTCTTT
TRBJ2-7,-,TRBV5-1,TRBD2,CASSLGSGNSYEQYF,TGCGCCAGCAGCTTAGGCAGCGGGAATTCCTACGAGCAGTACTTC
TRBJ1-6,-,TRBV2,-,CASSVDSSYNSPLHF,TGTGCCAGCAGTGTAGATAGCTCCTATAATTCACCCCTCCACTTT
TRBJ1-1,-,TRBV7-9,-,CASSLFGAAGEAFF,TGTGCCAGCAGCCTATTCGGGGCCGCAGGGGAAGCTTTCTTT
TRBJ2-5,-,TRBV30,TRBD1,CAWRRGDRGRGETQYF,TGTGCCTGGAGGCGGGGCGACAGGGGGAGGGGGGAGACCCAGTACTTC
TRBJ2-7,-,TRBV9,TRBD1,CASSVTGQGREQYF,TGTGCCAGCAGCGTTACAGGACAGGGGCGCGAGCAGTACTTC